A selection of T cell receptor beta chains follows, all from one sample in a study of blood T cell repertoires in COVID-19. Repertoires were generated with immunoSEQ multiplex PCR, while TCRdb's copy carries only in-frame clones and drops some. The sample includes about 340,000 clones, 92% of them seen just once. Sequences were obtained from PBMCs or T cells enriched from blood (not recorded which). Receptor source: a woman aged 25 to 39 who had recovered from COVID-19. Both conserved end residues are trimmed from each CDR3.

>12|TRBV5-6
ASSLEGALGGYT
>13|TRBV19
ASSISRDRVEGYT
>9|TRBV28
ASREFGEQY
>11|TRBV28
ASRQAVFYEQY
>10|TRBV5-4
ASAGQYNEQF
>10|TRBV28
ASSLRPYEQY
>14|TRBV27
ASTRSGTGVGQPQH
>13|TRBV18
ASSPGQGEIKTQY
>12|TRBV27
ASSFGQGVGGYT
>10|TRBV3-1/TRBV3-2
ASSSQGHEQF
>13|TRBV28
ASATGGVFIYGYT
>12|TRBV24-1
ATSEPGGGQPQH
>13|TRBV3-1/TRBV3-2
ASSQRPGVNTEAF
>14|TRBV19
ASSPPGQRSGNTIY
>15|TRBV28
ASLPWGKSSYNSPLH
>12|TRBV10-3
AISANSGGNTIY
>14|TRBV11-3
ASSTGLHSGANVLT
>14|TRBV27
ASSLYAMGGPDTQY
>14|TRBV14
ASSQDEGQVPYGYT
>14|TRBV9
ASSALAGGLRDEQF
>13|TRBV7-2
ASSQAGGGTGELF
>17|TRBV6-2/TRBV6-3
ASSYSPMGTSGDPYEQY
>11|TRBV10-3
AIATGGDQPQH
>11|TRBV18
ASSPETGYGYT